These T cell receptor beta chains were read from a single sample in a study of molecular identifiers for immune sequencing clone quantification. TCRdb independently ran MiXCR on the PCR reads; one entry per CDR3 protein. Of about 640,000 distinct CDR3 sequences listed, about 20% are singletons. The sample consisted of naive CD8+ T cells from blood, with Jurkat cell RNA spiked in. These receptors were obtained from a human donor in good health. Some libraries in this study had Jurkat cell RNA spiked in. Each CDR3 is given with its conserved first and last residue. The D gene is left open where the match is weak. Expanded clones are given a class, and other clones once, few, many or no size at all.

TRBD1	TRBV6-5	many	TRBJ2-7	CASSAWTGGSYEQYF	TGTGCCAGCAGTGCCTGGACAGGGGGTTCCTACGAGCAGTACTTC
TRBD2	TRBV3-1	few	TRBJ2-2	CASSQVPSGGYDTGELFF	TGTGCCAGCAGCCAAGTTCCTAGCGGGGGGTATGACACCGGGGAGCTGTTTTTT
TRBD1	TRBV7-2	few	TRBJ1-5	CASSLGIDRGQPQHF	TGTGCCAGCAGCTTAGGAATTGACAGGGGTCAGCCCCAGCATTTT
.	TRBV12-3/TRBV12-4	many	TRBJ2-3	CASSLVLADTQYF	TGTGCCAGCAGTTTAGTACTAGCAGATACGCAGTATTTT
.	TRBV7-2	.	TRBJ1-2	CASSPPEGDFYGYTF	TGTGCCAGCAGTCCACCTGAGGGAGACTTCTATGGCTACACCTTC
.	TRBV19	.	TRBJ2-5	CTSSITGDSLQETQYF	TGTACCAGTAGTATCACGGGGGACAGCTTACAAGAGACCCAGTACTTC
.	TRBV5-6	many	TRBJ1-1	CASSWDTKNTEAFF	TGTGCCAGCAGCTGGGACACCAAGAACACTGAAGCTTTCTTT
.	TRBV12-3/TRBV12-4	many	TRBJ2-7	CASSAQTPAAALAYEQYF	TGTGCCAGCAGTGCCCAAACCCCCGCGGCCGCTCTGGCCTACGAGCAGTACTTC
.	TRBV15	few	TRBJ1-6	CATSRRERVLGSPLHF	TGTGCCACCAGCAGGAGGGAGAGGGTTTTAGGATCACCCCTCCACTTT
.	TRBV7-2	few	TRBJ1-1	CASSLSQGSGAFF	TGTGCCAGCAGCTTAAGTCAGGGTTCTGGAGCTTTCTTT
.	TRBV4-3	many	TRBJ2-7	CASSVGGARSYEQYF	TGCGCCAGCAGCGTGGGTGGGGCTAGATCCTACGAGCAGTACTTC
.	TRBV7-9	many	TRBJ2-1	CASSSRPRDLDNEQFF	TGTGCCAGCAGCTCCCGGCCCCGAGACTTGGACAATGAGCAGTTCTTC
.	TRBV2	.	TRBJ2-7	CASSESQYYEQYF	TGTGCCAGCAGTGAATCACAGTACTACGAGCAGTACTTC
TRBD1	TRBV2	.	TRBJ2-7	CASSERWDRGPYEQYF	TGTGCCAGCAGTGAAAGGTGGGACAGGGGACCCTACGAGCAGTACTTC
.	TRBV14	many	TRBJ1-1	CASSQVGTPNTEAFF	TGTGCCAGCAGCCAAGTCGGGACACCGAACACTGAAGCTTTCTTT
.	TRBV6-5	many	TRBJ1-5	CASSYSPDVGQPQHF	TGTGCCAGCAGTTACTCTCCGGACGTGGGTCAGCCCCAGCATTTT
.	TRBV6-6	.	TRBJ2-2	CASSSNGELFF	TGTGCCAGCAGTTCGAACGGGGAGCTGTTTTTT
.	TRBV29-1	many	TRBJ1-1	CSVGPRAPTEAFF	TGCAGCGTTGGCCCCAGGGCGCCCACTGAAGCTTTCTTT
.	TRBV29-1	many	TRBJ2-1	CGLQQGNEQFF	TGCGGACTACAACAGGGGAATGAGCAGTTCTTC
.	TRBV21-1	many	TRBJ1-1	CASSKDSGQGGTEAFF	TGTGCCAGCAGCAAAGATTCGGGGCAGGGCGGCACTGAAGCTTTCTTT
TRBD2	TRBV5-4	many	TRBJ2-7	CASSLAPGLGPYEQYF	TGTGCCAGCAGCTTGGCCCCAGGACTAGGGCCCTACGAGCAGTACTTC
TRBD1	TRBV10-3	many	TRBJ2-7	CAISDPGQPSYEQYF	TGTGCCATCAGTGACCCGGGACAGCCATCCTACGAGCAGTACTTC
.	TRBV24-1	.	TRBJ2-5	CATSGDREGSPFQSGYQETQYF	TGTGCCACCAGTGGCGACAGGGAGGGATCCCCCTTCCAATCCGGCTACCAAGAGACCCAGTACTTC
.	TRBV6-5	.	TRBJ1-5	CASESQALSGGGSNQPQHF	TGTGCCAGTGAGTCCCAAGCTCTTTCGGGGGGTGGTAGCAATCAGCCCCAGCATTTT
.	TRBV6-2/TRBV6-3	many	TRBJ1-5	CASSYVGLNQPQHF	TGTGCCAGCAGTTACGTGGGTCTTAATCAGCCCCAGCATTTT
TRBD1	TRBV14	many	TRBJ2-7	CASSQGQGALNEQYF	TGTGCCAGCAGCCAAGGTCAGGGGGCACTCAACGAGCAGTACTTC
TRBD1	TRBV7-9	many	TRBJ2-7	CASRPLRGQGYYEQYF	TGTGCCAGCAGGCCCCTGAGGGGACAGGGTTATTACGAGCAGTACTTC
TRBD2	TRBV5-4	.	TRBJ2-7	CASSGTGTSGYEQYF	TGTGCCAGCAGCGGGACCGGGACTAGCGGCTACGAGCAGTACTTC
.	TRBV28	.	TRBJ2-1	CASSPGVVGSRDTQFF	TGTGCCAGCAGCCCCGGGGTGGTAGGGAGTCGGGATACGCAGTTCTTC
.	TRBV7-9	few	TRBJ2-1	CASSPEWHNEQFF	TGTGCCAGCAGCCCCGAGTGGCACAATGAGCAGTTCTTC
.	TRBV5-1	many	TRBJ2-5	CASSLYTETQYF	TGCGCCAGCAGCTTGTACACAGAGACCCAGTACTTC
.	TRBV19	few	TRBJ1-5	CASSIFGGYSNQPQHF	TGTGCCAGTAGTATTTTCGGAGGGTATAGCAATCAGCCCCAGCATTTT
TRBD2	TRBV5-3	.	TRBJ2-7	CASSQTAGTSGGWDEQYF	TGTGCCAGCAGCCAAACCGCAGGGACTAGCGGGGGATGGGACGAGCAGTACTTC
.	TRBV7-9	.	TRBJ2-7	CASSLGVNGLYEQYF	TGTGCCAGCAGCTTGGGGGTCAATGGACTCTACGAGCAGTACTTC
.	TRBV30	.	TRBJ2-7	CAWSVRGGWQYF	TGTGCCTGGAGTGTACGAGGGGGGTGGCAGTACTTC